This entry describes one T cell receptor beta chain. V was clipped by 5 bases and J by 4 bases; unmatched bases: 7. This CDR3 is built from 15 residues. TCR beta was sequenced from blood CD8+ and CD4+ T cells. While CD8+ and CD4+ T cells were isolated negatively, TEMRA cells were enriched by FACS. These data belong to a study of CD8 T cells in Susac syndrome. With random hexamers, reverse transcription was performed on about 0.5 to 1 ug of RNA. The TCR beta CDR3 was amplified by immunoSEQ multiplex PCR across 54 Vbeta, 13 Jbeta. TCRdb recomputed calls from the immunoSEQ multiplex PCR reads with MiXCR, one row per CDR3 protein. The sample carries around 200,000 distinct CDR3 sequences, about 93% recorded once.

The rearrangement links TRBV12-3 or TRBV12-4 to TRBJ1-2, with TRBD1 matching over 10 bases. The clonotype originates from a human donor with multiple sclerosis. Sequencing input: CD8+ T cells from PBMCs. CDR3 loop: CASSPGTGESYGYTF. In DNA form, the CDR3 reads TGTGCCAGCAGTCCGGGGACAGGGGAGAGCTATGGCTACACCTTC.